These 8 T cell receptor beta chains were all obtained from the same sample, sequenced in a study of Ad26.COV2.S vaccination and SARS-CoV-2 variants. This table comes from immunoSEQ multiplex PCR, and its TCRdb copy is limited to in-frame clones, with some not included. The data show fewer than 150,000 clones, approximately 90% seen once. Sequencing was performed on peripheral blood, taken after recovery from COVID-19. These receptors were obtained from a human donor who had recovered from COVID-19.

The CDR3 spells CASSWGGDTGELFF. CDR3 nucleotide sequence: TGTGCCAGCAGCTGGGGAGGTGACACCGGGGAGCTGTTTTTT. The chain joins TRBV5-4 to TRBJ2-2; possible D gene TRBD2, 6 bases. The V gene's germline CDR1 is SGHNT and CDR2 YYREEE (reference sequence). This CDR3 region has 14 residues. V lost 3 bases and J lost 3, with 9 bases in between.

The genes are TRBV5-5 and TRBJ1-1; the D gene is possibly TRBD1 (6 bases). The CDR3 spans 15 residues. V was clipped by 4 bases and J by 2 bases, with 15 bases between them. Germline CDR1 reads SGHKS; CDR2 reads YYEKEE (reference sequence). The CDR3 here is CASSGRGEINTEAFF. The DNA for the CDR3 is TGTGCCAGCAGCGGAAGGGGGGAGATAAACACTGAAGCTTTCTTT.

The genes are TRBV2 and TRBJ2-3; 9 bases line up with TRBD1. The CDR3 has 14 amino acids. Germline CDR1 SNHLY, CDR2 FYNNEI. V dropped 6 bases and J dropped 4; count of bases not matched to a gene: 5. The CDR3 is CASRLDRGPDTQYF. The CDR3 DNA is TGTGCCAGCAGGCTGGACAGGGGCCCAGATACGCAGTATTTT.

The CDR3 spells CASSPDHPASGPQHF. The CDR3 DNA follows: TGCGCCAGCAGCCCGGACCACCCCGCTTCGGGGCCCCAGCATTTT. The J gene is TRBJ1-5, the V gene TRBV4-1, with D uncertain. The V gene's germline CDR1 is MGHRA and CDR2 YSYEKL. This CDR3 is built from 15 residues. Trimming left V 4 bases short and J 9 bases short, with 19 bases between.

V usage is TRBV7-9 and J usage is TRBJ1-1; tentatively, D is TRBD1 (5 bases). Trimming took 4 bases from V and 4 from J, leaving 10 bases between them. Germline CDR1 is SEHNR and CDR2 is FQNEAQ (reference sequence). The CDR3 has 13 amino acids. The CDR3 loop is CASSWAGPTEAFF. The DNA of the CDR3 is TGTGCCAGCAGCTGGGCGGGGCCCACTGAAGCTTTCTTT. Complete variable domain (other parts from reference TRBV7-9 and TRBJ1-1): DTGVSQNPRHKITKRGQNVTFRCDPISEHNRLYWYRQTLGQGPEFLTYFQNEAQLEKSRLLSDRFSAERPKGSFSTLEIQRTEQGDSAMYLCASSWAGPTEAFFGQGTRLTVV.

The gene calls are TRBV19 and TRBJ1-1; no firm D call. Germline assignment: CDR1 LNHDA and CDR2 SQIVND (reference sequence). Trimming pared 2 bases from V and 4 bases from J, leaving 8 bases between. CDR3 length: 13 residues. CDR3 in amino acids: CASSITRVTEAFF. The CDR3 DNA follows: TGTGCCAGTAGTATAACGAGAGTCACTGAAGCTTTCTTT.

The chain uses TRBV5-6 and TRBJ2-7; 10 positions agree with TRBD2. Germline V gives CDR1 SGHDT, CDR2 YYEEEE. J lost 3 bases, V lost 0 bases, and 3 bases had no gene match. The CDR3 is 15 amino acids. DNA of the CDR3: TGTGCCAGCAGCTTGGCACTAGCGGGGTTCTACGAGCAGTACTTC. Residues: CASSLALAGFYEQYF.

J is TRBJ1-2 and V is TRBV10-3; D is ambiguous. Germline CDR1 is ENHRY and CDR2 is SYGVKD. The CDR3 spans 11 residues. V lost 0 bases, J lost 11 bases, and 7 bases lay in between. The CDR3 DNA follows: TGTGCCATCAGTGAGTCGGGGTGGTACACCTTC. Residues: CAISESGWYTF.